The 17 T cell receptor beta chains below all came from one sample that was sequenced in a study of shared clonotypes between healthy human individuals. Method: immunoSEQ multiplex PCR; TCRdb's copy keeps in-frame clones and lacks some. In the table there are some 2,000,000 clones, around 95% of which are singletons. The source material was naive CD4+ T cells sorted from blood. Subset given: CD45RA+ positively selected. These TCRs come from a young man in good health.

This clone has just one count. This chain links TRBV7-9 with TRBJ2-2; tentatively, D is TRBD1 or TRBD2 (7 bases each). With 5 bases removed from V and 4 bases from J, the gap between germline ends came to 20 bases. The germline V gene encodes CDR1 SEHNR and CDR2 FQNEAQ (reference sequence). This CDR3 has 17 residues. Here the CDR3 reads CASSHSIGRGLTGELFF. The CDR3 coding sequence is TGTGCCAGCAGCCACAGCATTGGGAGGGGGCTCACCGGGGAGCTGTTTTTT.

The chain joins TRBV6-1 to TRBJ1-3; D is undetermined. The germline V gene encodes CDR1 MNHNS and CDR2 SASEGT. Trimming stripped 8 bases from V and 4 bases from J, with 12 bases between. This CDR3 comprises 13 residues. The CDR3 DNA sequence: TGTGCCAGCGTCGGGCAGACGGGAAACACCATATATTTT. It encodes CASVGQTGNTIYF.

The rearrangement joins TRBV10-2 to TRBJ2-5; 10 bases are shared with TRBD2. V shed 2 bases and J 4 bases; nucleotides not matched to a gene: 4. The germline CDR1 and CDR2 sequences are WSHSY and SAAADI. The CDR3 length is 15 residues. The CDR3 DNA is TGCGCCAGCAGTGAGAGACGACTAGCGGGAGAGACCCAGTACTTC. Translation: CASSERRLAGETQYF.

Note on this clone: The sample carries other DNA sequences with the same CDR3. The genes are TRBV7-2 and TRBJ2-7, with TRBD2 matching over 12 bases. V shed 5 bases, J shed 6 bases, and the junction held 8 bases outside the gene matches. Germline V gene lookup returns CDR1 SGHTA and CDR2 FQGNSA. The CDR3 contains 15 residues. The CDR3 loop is CASSPPGLAGGEQYF. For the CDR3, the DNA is TGTGCCAGCAGCCCCCCGGGACTAGCGGGTGGCGAGCAGTACTTC.

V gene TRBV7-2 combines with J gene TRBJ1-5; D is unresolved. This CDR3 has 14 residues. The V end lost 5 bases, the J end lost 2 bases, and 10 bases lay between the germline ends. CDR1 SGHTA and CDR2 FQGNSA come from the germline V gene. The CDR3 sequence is CASSPPLGNQPQHF. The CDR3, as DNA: TGTGCCAGCAGCCCCCCATTGGGCAATCAGCCCCAGCATTTT.

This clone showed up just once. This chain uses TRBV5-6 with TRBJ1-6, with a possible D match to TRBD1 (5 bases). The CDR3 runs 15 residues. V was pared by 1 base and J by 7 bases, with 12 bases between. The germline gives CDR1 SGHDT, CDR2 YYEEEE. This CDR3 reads CASSLIRGNNSPLHF. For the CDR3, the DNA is TGTGCCAGCAGCTTGATTCGGGGGAACAATTCACCCCTCCACTTT.

CDR3 sequence: CSARLAGGYEQYF. The CDR3 DNA sequence: TGCAGCGCTCGACTAGCGGGAGGGTACGAGCAGTACTTC. The V and J genes are TRBV29-1 and TRBJ2-7, with 14 bases matching TRBD2. The germline V gene has CDR1 SQVTM and CDR2 ANQGSEA. The CDR3 sequence is 13 residues long. V lost 7 bases, J lost 4 bases, and 3 bases stayed unmatched.

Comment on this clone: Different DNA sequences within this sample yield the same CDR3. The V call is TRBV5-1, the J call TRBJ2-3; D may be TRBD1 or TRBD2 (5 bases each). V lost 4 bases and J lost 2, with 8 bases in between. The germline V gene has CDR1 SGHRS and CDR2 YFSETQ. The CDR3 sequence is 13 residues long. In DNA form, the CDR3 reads TGCGCCAGCAGCACGGGACCCACAGATACGCAGTATTTT. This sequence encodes CASSTGPTDTQYF. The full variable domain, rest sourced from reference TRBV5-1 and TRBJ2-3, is KAGVTQTPRYLIKTRGQQVTLSCSPISGHRSVSWYQQTPGQGLQFLFEYFSETQRNKGNFPGRFSGRQFSNSRSEMNVSTLELGDSALYLCASSTGPTDTQYFGPGTRLTVL.

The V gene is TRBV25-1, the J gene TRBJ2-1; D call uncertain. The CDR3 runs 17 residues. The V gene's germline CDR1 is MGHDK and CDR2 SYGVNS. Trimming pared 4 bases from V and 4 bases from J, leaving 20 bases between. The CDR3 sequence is CASSANLGLSRYNEQFF. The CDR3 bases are TGTGCCAGCAGTGCAAATTTGGGCCTTAGCAGATACAATGAGCAGTTCTTC.

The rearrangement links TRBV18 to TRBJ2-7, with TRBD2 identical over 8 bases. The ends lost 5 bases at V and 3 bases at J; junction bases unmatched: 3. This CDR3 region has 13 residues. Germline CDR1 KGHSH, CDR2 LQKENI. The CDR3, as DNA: TGTGCCAGCTCAGTGGGGACTAGCTACGAGCAGTACTTC. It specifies CASSVGTSYEQYF.

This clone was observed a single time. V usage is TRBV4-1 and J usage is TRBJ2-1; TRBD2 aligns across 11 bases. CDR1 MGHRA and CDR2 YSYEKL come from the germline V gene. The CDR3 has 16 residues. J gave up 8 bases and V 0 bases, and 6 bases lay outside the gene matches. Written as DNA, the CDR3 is TGCGCCAGCAGCCAAGATTCAACTAGCGGGAGAGATGAGCAGTTCTTC. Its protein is CASSQDSTSGRDEQFF.

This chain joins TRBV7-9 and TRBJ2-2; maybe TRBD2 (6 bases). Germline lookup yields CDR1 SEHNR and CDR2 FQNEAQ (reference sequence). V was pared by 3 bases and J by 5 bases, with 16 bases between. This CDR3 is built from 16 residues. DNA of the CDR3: TGTGCCAGCAGCTTCAGGCGGGACGTCCAGACCGGGGAGCTGTTTTTT. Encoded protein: CASSFRRDVQTGELFF.

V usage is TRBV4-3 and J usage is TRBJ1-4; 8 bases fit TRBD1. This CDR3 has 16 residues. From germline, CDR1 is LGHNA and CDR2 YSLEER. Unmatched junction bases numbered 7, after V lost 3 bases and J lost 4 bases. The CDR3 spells CASSHLGQAVNEKLFF. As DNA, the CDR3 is TGCGCCAGCAGCCACTTGGGACAGGCCGTTAATGAAAAACTGTTTTTT.

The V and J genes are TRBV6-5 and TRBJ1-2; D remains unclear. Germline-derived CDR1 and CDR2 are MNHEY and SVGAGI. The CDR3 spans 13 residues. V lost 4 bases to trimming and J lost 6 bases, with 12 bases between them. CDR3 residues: CASSSANMNGYTF. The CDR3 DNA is TGTGCCAGCAGTTCCGCCAACATGAATGGCTACACCTTC.

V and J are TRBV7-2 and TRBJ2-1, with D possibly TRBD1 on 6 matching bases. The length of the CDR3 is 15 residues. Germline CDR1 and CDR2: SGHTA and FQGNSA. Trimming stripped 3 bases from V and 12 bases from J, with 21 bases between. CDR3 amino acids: CASSFGLVGTLGQFF. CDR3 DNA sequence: TGTGCCAGCAGCTTCGGGCTCGTTGGGACATTGGGGCAGTTCTTC.

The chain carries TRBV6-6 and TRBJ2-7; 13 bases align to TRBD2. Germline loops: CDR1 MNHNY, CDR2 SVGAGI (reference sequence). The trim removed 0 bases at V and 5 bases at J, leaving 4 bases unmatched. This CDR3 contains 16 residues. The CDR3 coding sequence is TGTGCCAGCAGTTACTCGGGACTAGCGGGGTCCGACGAGCAGTACTTC. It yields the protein CASSYSGLAGSDEQYF.

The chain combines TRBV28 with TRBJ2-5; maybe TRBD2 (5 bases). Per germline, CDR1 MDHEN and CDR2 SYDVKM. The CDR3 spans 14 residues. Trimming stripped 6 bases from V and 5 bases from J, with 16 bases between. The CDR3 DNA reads TGTGCCAGCAGCTGGGCGGGTGTGGCGGAGACCCAGTACTTC. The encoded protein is CASSWAGVAETQYF.